This T cell receptor beta chain was captured in a study of Ad26.COV2.S vaccination and SARS-CoV-2 variants (dated by TCRdb to the early 2020s). For context, the study as a whole: Donors in the vaccine arm were drawn from COV1001, a phase I-IIa trial of Ad26.COV2.S in healthy adults that was multicentre, randomized, double-blind and placebo-controlled. Ad26.COV2.S was administered intramuscularly at 5 x 10^10 or 1 x 10^11 viral particles, either as a single shot or as two shots given 56 days apart. The specificity and breadth of SARS-CoV-2-reactive T cell receptors after Ad26.COV2.S vaccination were assessed by TCRbeta repertoire sequencing. A total of approximately 30 samples were included in the TCR-sequenced set, comprising about 20 Ad26.COV2.S vaccine recipients, 5 placebo recipients and 8 SARS-CoV-2 convalescent individuals. Trial participants were randomized into five groups of five: low-dose or high-dose Ad26.COV2.S given once or twice, or placebo on both occasions. Throughout the experiments and outcome assessment, investigators stayed blinded to trial group allocation.

According to the study, the label for this sample's treatment or condition signals: roughly 19 received Ad26.COV2.S at low or high dose, single or two shots; about 5 received placebo; per-sample allocation not given. For vaccine and placebo recipients, repertoires were sequenced using samples collected on day 63 after the first injection. Between 29 July and 7 August 2020, Cohort 1b enrolled 25 adults aged 18-55 years at one site in Boston, USA. As a vaccine, Ad26.COV2.S was a replication-incompetent adenovirus type 26 vector that expressed a prefusion-stabilized SARS-CoV-2 spike protein derived from the original Wuhan strain. Study-wide findings and limitations: Comparable non-spike TCR breadth was observed between vaccine and placebo recipients, consistent with only spike being contained in the vaccine. The study lacked the statistical power to compare responses across vaccine doses or regimens. Compared with placebo recipients, Ad26.COV2.S recipients showed higher spike-specific TCR breadth (P = 0.0014). Substantial breadth of spike-specific CD8+ and CD4+ T cell responses was reported after vaccination. The authors noted that total T cell responses may have been underestimated by the TCR breadth and depth analyses.

Concerning this clone: The target of this receptor is not known. No base quality values were provided; no much bigger clone lies one nucleotide off.

TCRbeta CDR3 regions were sequenced with the immunoSEQ Assay. After extraction, genomic DNA underwent amplification by bias-controlled multiplex PCR, followed by high-throughput sequencing. The study's own analysis went as follows. Collapsing and filtering of sequences were performed to quantify the absolute abundance of each unique TCRbeta CDR3 region. T cell fraction was estimated by normalizing TCRbeta template counts to usable DNA, which was measured by amplifying reference genes present in all nucleated cells. Repertoire TCRs were annotated as SARS-CoV-2-specific by exact matching of V gene, CDR3 amino acid sequence and J gene to a known reactive TCR set. MIRA supplied the reference SARS-CoV-2 TCR set, which was filtered for enrichment in COVID-19-positive ImmuneCODE repertoires so that public or cross-reactive TCRs were removed. Based on the MIRA antigens, annotated TCRs were further analysed at the level of specific ORF or position within ORF. Breadth was defined as the number of annotated unique rearrangements divided by the total number of unique productive rearrangements, and depth was defined as the summed frequency of the annotated unique rearrangements. Two-sided Wilcoxon rank-sum tests were applied when comparing TCR breadth between groups. TCRdb re-hosts the immuneACCESS table, in-frame sequences only. Its copies lack some clones; in the studies checked, an unresolved V gene accounts for under half of them, and the cause for the rest is not known. The V and J calls and clone size were taken over from that table, and D and trimming were inferred from the DNA. The sample table lists around 500,000 clones, nearly 90% of them with a count of one. The top ten hold 1.7% of the sample.

From cysteine to phenylalanine, the CDR3 is 17 amino acids long. Just the 51-base CDR3 DNA is kept, in frame starting at base 1. The germline V gene provides CDR1 SGHTA and CDR2 FQGTGA. V is shortened by 6 bases, J by 0 bases, and the region joining them spans 17 bases. This specimen consisted of peripheral blood, obtained in a trial of Ad26.COV2.S vaccine versus placebo. The V and J genes are TRBV7-3 and TRBJ2-2; TRBD1 is possibly the D segment (6 matching bases). The TCR originated in a person aged 18-65 years who received the Ad26.COV2.S COVID-19 vaccine or a placebo. The CDR3 corresponds to CASSFRAAGANTGELFF. The DNA sequence follows: TGTGCCAGCAGTTTCCGGGCGGCAGGGGCGAACACCGGGGAGCTGTTTTTT.